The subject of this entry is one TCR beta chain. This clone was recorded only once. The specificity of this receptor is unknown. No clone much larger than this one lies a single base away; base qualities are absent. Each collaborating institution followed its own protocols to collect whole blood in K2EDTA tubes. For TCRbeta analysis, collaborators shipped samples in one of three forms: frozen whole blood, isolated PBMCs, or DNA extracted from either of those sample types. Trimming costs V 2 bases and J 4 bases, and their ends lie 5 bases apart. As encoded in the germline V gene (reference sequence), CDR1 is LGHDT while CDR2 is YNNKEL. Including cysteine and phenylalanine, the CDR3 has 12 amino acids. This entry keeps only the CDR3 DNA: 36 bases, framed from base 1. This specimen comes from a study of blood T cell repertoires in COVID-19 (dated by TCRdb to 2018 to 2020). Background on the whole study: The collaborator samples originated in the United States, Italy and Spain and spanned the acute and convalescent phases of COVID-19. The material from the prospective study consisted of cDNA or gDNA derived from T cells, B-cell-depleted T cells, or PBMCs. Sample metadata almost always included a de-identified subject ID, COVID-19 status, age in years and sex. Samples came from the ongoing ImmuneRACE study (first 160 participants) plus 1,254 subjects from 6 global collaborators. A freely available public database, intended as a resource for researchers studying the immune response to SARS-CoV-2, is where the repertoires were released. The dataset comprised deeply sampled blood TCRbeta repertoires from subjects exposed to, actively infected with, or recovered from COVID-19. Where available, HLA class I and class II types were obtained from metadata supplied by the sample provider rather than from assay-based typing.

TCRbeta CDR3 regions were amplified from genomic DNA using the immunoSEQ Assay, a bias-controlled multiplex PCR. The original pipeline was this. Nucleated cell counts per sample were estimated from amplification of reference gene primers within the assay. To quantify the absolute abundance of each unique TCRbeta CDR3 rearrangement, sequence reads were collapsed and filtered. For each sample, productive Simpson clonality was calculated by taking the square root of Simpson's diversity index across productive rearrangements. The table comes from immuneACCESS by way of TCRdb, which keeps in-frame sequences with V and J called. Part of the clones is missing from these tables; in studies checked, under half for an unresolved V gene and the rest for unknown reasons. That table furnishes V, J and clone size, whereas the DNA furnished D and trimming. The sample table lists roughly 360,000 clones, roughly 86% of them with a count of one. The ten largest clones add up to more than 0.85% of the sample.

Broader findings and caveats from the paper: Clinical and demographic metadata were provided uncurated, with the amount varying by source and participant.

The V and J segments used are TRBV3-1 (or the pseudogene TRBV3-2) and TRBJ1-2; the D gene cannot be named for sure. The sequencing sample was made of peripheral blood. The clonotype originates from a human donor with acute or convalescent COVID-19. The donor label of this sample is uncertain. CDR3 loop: CASSQLSYGYTF. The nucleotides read TGTGCCAGCAGCCAACTTTCCTATGGCTACACCTTC.